This T cell receptor (beta chain) appears in the sequencing data of a study of shared clonotypes between healthy human individuals. From germline, CDR1 is MNHEY and CDR2 SVGAGI. Between the trimmed V and J ends, which lost 6 bases and 3 bases, there was a span of 18 bases. This CDR3 is built from 15 residues. Generated by immunoSEQ multiplex PCR, the TCRdb table keeps only in-frame clones and is missing some. The profile shows approximately 470,000 clones, more than 75% of them singletons. The chain employs TRBV6-5 and TRBJ2-7; D assignment may be TRBD1 or TRBD2 (5 bases each). Specimen: PBMCs. The sequence was collected from a woman aged 40 to 50 in good health. Some clones in this sample may be carry-over from other donors' samples. CDR3 residues: CASRPGTGSGYEQYF. DNA for the CDR3: TGTGCCAGCAGGCCCGGGACGGGCAGCGGCTACGAGCAGTACTTC.